The 8 T cell receptor beta chains below all came from one sample that was sequenced in a study of blood T cell repertoires in COVID-19. The repertoire was sequenced with immunoSEQ multiplex PCR; TCRdb's copy has only in-frame clones and lacks some. The sample lists approximately 150,000 clones, roughly 80% occurring once. Source material: peripheral blood. These receptors were taken from a man in his fifties or sixties with active or convalescent COVID-19.

This clone appeared once. The chain has TRBV5-1 and TRBJ2-1, with D possibly being TRBD2 (6 bases). CDR3 length: 18 residues. V was pared by 0 bases and J by 0 bases, with 16 bases between. CDR1 is SGHRS, CDR2 YFSETQ, per germline. CDR3 sequence (DNA): TGCGCCAGCAGCTTGGCCCCTCAGGGCGGGGCCTCCTACAATGAGCAGTTCTTC. Translation gives CASSLAPQGGASYNEQFF. Full variable domain (remainder filled in from reference TRBV5-1 and TRBJ2-1): KAGVTQTPRYLIKTRGQQVTLSCSPISGHRSVSWYQQTPGQGLQFLFEYFSETQRNKGNFPGRFSGRQFSNSRSEMNVSTLELGDSALYLCASSLAPQGGASYNEQFFGPGTRLTVL.

The V call is TRBV11-1, the J call TRBJ2-2, with 9 bases identical to TRBD1. CDR1 is SGHAT, CDR2 FQDESV, per germline (reference sequence). The CDR3 contains 16 residues. Trimming at V came to 5 bases and at J to 6 bases, leaving 10 bases not matched to a gene. DNA of the CDR3: TGTGCCAGCAGCCCAGGGACAGGGATCTTGCCCGGGGAGCTGTTTTTT. Translating gives CASSPGTGILPGELFF.

The chain couples TRBV2 to TRBJ1-5; perhaps TRBD1 as D (6 bases). From germline, CDR1 is SNHLY and CDR2 FYNNEI. V lost 4 bases, J lost 0 bases, and 16 bases lay in between. This CDR3 has 17 residues. The CDR3 DNA follows: TGTGCCAGCAGTGTCGGGACACCAGCTAATAGCAATCAGCCCCAGCATTTT. This translates into CASSVGTPANSNQPQHF.

The rearrangement joins TRBV29-1 to TRBJ2-1; 12 bases agree with TRBD2. V trimming: 6 bases; J trimming: 4 bases; junction bases outside the gene matches: 7. Germline values: CDR1 SQVTM, CDR2 ANQGSEA. This CDR3 region has 15 residues. In DNA form, the CDR3 reads TGCAGCGTCGTCGGACTAGCGGGACCTTACAATGAGCAGTTCTTC. This codes for CSVVGLAGPYNEQFF.

V gene TRBV5-4 combines with J gene TRBJ1-1; the D gene is possibly TRBD1 (6 bases). Germline assignment: CDR1 SGHNT and CDR2 YYREEE (reference sequence). The V and J ends lost 2 bases and 2 bases respectively, with 10 bases between them. The CDR3 is 14 residues long. The DNA for the CDR3 is TGTGCCAGCAGCTTCACGACAGGTAACACTGAAGCTTTCTTT. Amino acids: CASSFTTGNTEAFF.

The V call is TRBV4-2, the J call TRBJ2-3, with 10 bases matching TRBD2. Trimming cost V 3 bases and J 6 bases; bases outside gene matches: 9. The germline CDR1 and CDR2 sequences are LGHNA and YNFKEQ. This CDR3 is 16 amino acids long. CDR3 residues: CASSQGQGLARDTQYF. For the CDR3, the DNA is TGTGCCAGCAGCCAGGGTCAGGGACTAGCGAGGGATACGCAGTATTTT.

The rearrangement links TRBV24-1 to TRBJ2-1, with 8 bases lining up with TRBD1. Germline CDR1 KGHDR, CDR2 SFDVKD. The CDR3 runs to 14 residues. V lost 2 bases, J lost 8 bases, and 4 bases stayed unmatched. The CDR3 loop reads CATSDSDRAHEQFF. CDR3 bases: TGTGCCACCAGTGATTCGGACAGGGCCCATGAGCAGTTCTTC.

The J gene is TRBJ2-3, the V gene TRBV27, with 11 bases that match TRBD2. The CDR3 extends over 16 amino acids. J lost 1 base, V lost 2 bases, and 2 bases had no gene match. CDR1 and CDR2 from the germline V gene are MNHEY and SMNVEV (reference sequence). CDR3 coding DNA: TGTGCCAGCAGTTTACTAGCGGGAGGAGGCACAGATACGCAGTATTTT. Encoded protein: CASSLLAGGGTDTQYF.